Presented here are 2 T cell receptor beta chains from one specimen sequenced in a study of regulatory T cells in long-lasting Graves disease. Arm-PCR of CDR3 regions and iRepertoire HTBI primers were the basis on which TCR beta libraries were built. TCRdb redid the calling of the multiplex PCR reads with MiXCR, one entry per CDR3 protein. Altogether around 250,000 distinct CDR3 sequences are present, around 20% being singletons, with the ten largest covering less than 25%. Specified time point: newly diagnosed GD, antithyroid drugs for less than 3 months. There was RNA extracted from PBMCs, and the TCR library was made from it. This sample comprised peripheral blood mononuclear cells (PBMCs), obtained at new diagnosis, from a patient treated with antithyroid drugs. Every receptor here comes from a female donor with Graves disease.

Concerning this clonotype itself: No conserved phenylalanine or tryptophan ends this CDR3, so it is likely a read error. The chain carries TRBV11-2 and TRBJ2-7; TRBD2 matches 9 bases. CDR1 and CDR2 from the germline V gene are SGHAT and FQNNGV. V dropped 4 bases and J dropped 6; count of bases not matched to a gene: 7. There are 14 residues in the CDR3. The CDR3 sequence is CASSSLAGPFEQYL. Here the CDR3 DNA reads TGTGCCAGCAGCTCCCTAGCGGGACCTTTCGAGCAGTACCTC.

Points on this clonotype: A much larger clone differs from this one at a single base, so this may be a read error. V is TRBV9 and J is TRBJ1-1, with D tentatively TRBD1 (5 bases). The CDR3 contains 13 residues. Germline CDR1 is SGDLS and CDR2 is YYNGEE. Between the trimmed V and J ends, which lost 0 bases and 9 bases, there was a span of 12 bases. In DNA, the CDR3 is TGTGCCAGCAGCGTAGTCGAACAGGACCAAGCTTTCTTT. Its protein is CASSVVEQDQAFF.